The source of this T cell receptor beta chain is a study of breast tumors, draining lymph nodes, adjacent tissues. Study-wide results and caveats: The data were judged consistent with most tumor T cells coming from lymph node and expanding in tumor. Tumor TCR diversity was below lymph nodes but above nontumor tissue. Tumor and nontumor repertoires were significantly more similar in luminal-like than in basal-like breast cancer.

Via MiXCR, TCRdb re-called the multiplex PCR reads, giving one row per CDR3 protein. Among 130,000 or so distinct CDR3 sequences listed, 20% to 25% were seen once. This clonotype occurred many times. Its specificity is unknown. Breast cancer patients provided tissue from their axillary draining lymph nodes. This CDR3 region has 12 residues. Germline V CDR1 and CDR2: SEHNR, FQNEAQ (reference sequence). V lost 5 bases to trimming and J lost 2 bases, with 7 bases between them. Sequenced sample: axillary lymph node tissue. This sequence originates from a female donor with breast cancer. Some clones in this sample may be carry-over from other donors' samples. The genes are TRBV7-9 and TRBJ2-7, with unresolved D. CDR3 in amino acids: CASSPAAYEQYF. The DNA for the CDR3 is TGTGCCAGCAGCCCCGCGGCCTACGAGCAGTACTTC.